This is a list of T cell receptor beta chains from one sample in a study of shared T cell receptors in the human thymus. Libraries were prepared by immunoSEQ multiplex PCR; TCRdb keeps only in-frame clonotypes and omits some of them. Of hundreds of thousands of clones listed, around 87% are singletons. These data were also filed under a second study, of human thymus T cells.

The sample comprised thymocytes. Source of these receptors: a boy younger than two with a congenital heart defect. Each CDR3 is given with its conserved first and last residue. The order of the fields is clone size, D gene, V gene, J gene, CDR3 protein, CDR3 DNA. D genes are given only for firm matches. Clone sizes are given selectively: once, few, many, or a class where the clone is expanded.

clone size: -; D gene: TRBD2; V gene: TRBV5-1; J gene: TRBJ2-7; CDR3 protein: CASSLEAGEQYF; CDR3 DNA: TGCGCCAGCAGCTTGGAAGCGGGGGAGCAGTACTTC
clone size: few; D gene: TRBD2; V gene: TRBV6-4; J gene: TRBJ2-3; CDR3 protein: CASSDGTSDCTDTQYF; CDR3 DNA: TGTGCCAGCAGTGATGGGACTAGCGACTGCACAGATACGCAGTATTTT
clone size: once; D gene: TRBD1; V gene: TRBV18; J gene: TRBJ2-7; CDR3 protein: CASSPRQGADYEQYF; CDR3 DNA: TGTGCCAGCTCACCACGACAGGGGGCGGACTACGAGCAGTACTTC
clone size: -; D gene: -; V gene: TRBV19; J gene: TRBJ1-6; CDR3 protein: CASRRVGNSPLHF; CDR3 DNA: TGTGCCAGTAGGAGGGTAGGAAATTCACCCCTCCACTTT
clone size: -; D gene: -; V gene: TRBV4-1; J gene: TRBJ1-4; CDR3 protein: CASSSRRDISETNEKLFF; CDR3 DNA: TGCGCCAGCAGCTCCCGGCGGGATATTAGTGAAACTAATGAAAAACTGTTTTTT
clone size: -; D gene: TRBD1; V gene: TRBV19; J gene: TRBJ2-2; CDR3 protein: CASSGGPDRGTGELFF; CDR3 DNA: TGTGCCAGTAGCGGGGGCCCCGACAGGGGCACCGGGGAGCTGTTTTTT
clone size: -; D gene: -; V gene: TRBV6-5; J gene: TRBJ1-6; CDR3 protein: CASSYRVGSPLHF; CDR3 DNA: TGTGCCAGCAGTTACCGGGTTGGATCACCCCTCCACTTT
clone size: -; D gene: TRBD1; V gene: TRBV2; J gene: TRBJ1-1; CDR3 protein: CASSESCRMTGGVEKNTEAFF; CDR3 DNA: TGTGCCAGCAGTGAAAGTTGTAGGATGACAGGGGGCGTGGAGAAGAACACTGAAGCTTTCTTT
clone size: -; D gene: TRBD1; V gene: TRBV7-2; J gene: TRBJ2-7; CDR3 protein: CASSHKTGGAGEQYF; CDR3 DNA: TGTGCCAGCAGCCACAAGACAGGGGGCGCGGGGGAGCAGTACTTC
clone size: -; D gene: -; V gene: TRBV5-6; J gene: TRBJ1-1; CDR3 protein: CASSWTGGGDTEAFF; CDR3 DNA: TGTGCCAGCAGTTGGACGGGGGGTGGGGATACTGAAGCTTTCTTT
clone size: -; D gene: TRBD2; V gene: TRBV7-9; J gene: TRBJ2-1; CDR3 protein: CASSFGLAGGHSEQFF; CDR3 DNA: TGTGCCAGCAGCTTCGGACTAGCGGGGGGGCATAGTGAGCAGTTCTTC
clone size: -; D gene: -; V gene: TRBV21-1; J gene: TRBJ2-7; CDR3 protein: CASSKARQGVHEQYF; CDR3 DNA: TGTGCCAGCAGCAAAGCGCGGCAGGGGGTCCACGAGCAGTACTTC
clone size: -; D gene: TRBD2; V gene: TRBV4-3; J gene: TRBJ2-1; CDR3 protein: CASSPRGGRPSNEQFF; CDR3 DNA: TGCGCCAGCAGCCCGAGGGGCGGGAGGCCTTCGAATGAGCAGTTCTTC
clone size: once; D gene: TRBD1; V gene: TRBV19; J gene: TRBJ1-1; CDR3 protein: CASSISPGGYTEAFF; CDR3 DNA: TGTGCCAGTAGTATAAGCCCAGGGGGGTACACTGAAGCTTTCTTT
clone size: -; D gene: TRBD1; V gene: TRBV6-6; J gene: TRBJ1-5; CDR3 protein: CASRRPGQGLNQPQHF; CDR3 DNA: TGTGCCAGCAGGAGACCGGGACAGGGTCTTAATCAGCCCCAGCATTTT
clone size: -; D gene: TRBD2; V gene: TRBV28; J gene: TRBJ2-3; CDR3 protein: CASSSPTSGGTDTQYF; CDR3 DNA: TGTGCCAGCAGTTCCCCGACTAGCGGGGGTACAGATACGCAGTATTTT
clone size: -; D gene: TRBD1; V gene: TRBV9; J gene: TRBJ1-1; CDR3 protein: CASSPQVGKPRDRYMNTEAFF; CDR3 DNA: TGTGCCAGCAGCCCTCAAGTAGGGAAACCTCGGGACAGGTATATGAACACTGAAGCTTTCTTT
clone size: -; D gene: TRBD2; V gene: TRBV27; J gene: TRBJ2-4; CDR3 protein: CASSYGGEAKNIQYF; CDR3 DNA: TGTGCCAGCAGTTACGGGGGGGAGGCCAAAAACATTCAGTACTTC
clone size: once; D gene: -; V gene: TRBV10-1; J gene: TRBJ2-3; CDR3 protein: CASSGPGVADTQYF; CDR3 DNA: TGCGCCAGCAGTGGGCCAGGGGTGGCAGATACGCAGTATTTT
clone size: once; D gene: -; V gene: TRBV7-9; J gene: TRBJ1-2; CDR3 protein: CASSLVSGFRPNYGYTF; CDR3 DNA: TGTGCCAGCAGCTTAGTTTCGGGGTTTAGACCAAACTATGGCTACACCTTC
clone size: -; D gene: -; V gene: TRBV5-1; J gene: TRBJ1-5; CDR3 protein: CASSLGTDSQPQHF; CDR3 DNA: TGCGCCAGCAGCTTGGGAACAGATAGTCAGCCCCAGCATTTT
clone size: -; D gene: TRBD2; V gene: TRBV7-3; J gene: TRBJ2-5; CDR3 protein: CASSRGGGSRGPETQYF; CDR3 DNA: TGTGCCAGCAGCCGCGGGGGGGGATCGCGGGGTCCGGAGACCCAGTACTTC
clone size: -; D gene: TRBD1; V gene: TRBV4-3; J gene: TRBJ2-3; CDR3 protein: CASSQRSRQGPITDTQYF; CDR3 DNA: TGCGCCAGCAGCCAAAGATCCCGACAGGGGCCTATCACAGATACGCAGTATTTT
clone size: -; D gene: TRBD2; V gene: TRBV7-2; J gene: TRBJ2-1; CDR3 protein: CASSRGVAGGQNSPEQFF; CDR3 DNA: TGTGCCAGCAGCCGGGGAGTAGCGGGGGGGCAGAATTCCCCTGAGCAGTTCTTC
clone size: once; D gene: -; V gene: TRBV2; J gene: TRBJ2-5; CDR3 protein: CASSEARPSWKTQYF; CDR3 DNA: TGTGCCAGCAGTGAAGCGCGGCCTAGCTGGAAGACCCAGTACTTC
clone size: -; D gene: TRBD2; V gene: TRBV2; J gene: TRBJ2-4; CDR3 protein: CAIGSGSQAKNIQYF; CDR3 DNA: TGTGCCATCGGTAGCGGGAGTCAGGCCAAAAACATTCAGTACTTC
clone size: once; D gene: -; V gene: TRBV5-1; J gene: TRBJ1-1; CDR3 protein: CASTQGLDTEAFF; CDR3 DNA: TGCGCCAGCACCCAGGGGTTGGACACTGAAGCTTTCTTT
clone size: -; D gene: -; V gene: TRBV7-4; J gene: TRBJ1-2; CDR3 protein: CASSLFFTEHYGYTF; CDR3 DNA: TGTGCCAGCAGCTTATTCTTTACAGAACACTATGGCTACACCTTC
clone size: -; D gene: -; V gene: TRBV27; J gene: TRBJ1-2; CDR3 protein: CASTPTVPYGYTF; CDR3 DNA: TGTGCCAGCACCCCGACTGTCCCCTATGGCTACACCTTC
clone size: -; D gene: -; V gene: TRBV5-1; J gene: TRBJ1-4; CDR3 protein: CASRGVINEKLFF; CDR3 DNA: TGCGCCAGCAGGGGAGTGATTAATGAAAAACTGTTTTTT
clone size: -; D gene: -; V gene: TRBV27; J gene: TRBJ1-6; CDR3 protein: CASSLRDIYNSPLHF; CDR3 DNA: TGTGCCAGCAGTTTAAGGGACATCTATAATTCACCCCTCCACTTT
clone size: -; D gene: TRBD1; V gene: TRBV7-6; J gene: TRBJ1-6; CDR3 protein: CASSLARQGRVSSPLHF; CDR3 DNA: TGTGCCAGCAGCTTAGCCAGACAGGGAAGGGTTAGTTCACCCCTCCACTTT
clone size: -; D gene: TRBD1; V gene: TRBV28; J gene: TRBJ2-2; CDR3 protein: CASSTTGVPGELFF; CDR3 DNA: TGTGCCAGCAGTACGACAGGGGTTCCCGGGGAGCTGTTTTTT